These T cell receptor beta chains were read from a single sample in a study of T cell responses to AZD1222 COVID-19 vaccine. Profiled with immunoSEQ multiplex PCR; TCRdb holds only in-frame clones, not every one. The table has 70,000 to 95,000 clones, less than 95% seen once. The sample consisted of peripheral blood, taken 28 days after the second AZD1222 dose. The receptors were gathered from an adult who received the AZD1222 COVID-19 vaccine. CDR3s include the opening cysteine and the closing phenylalanine or tryptophan. D genes are given only for firm matches. Only part of the rows carry a size: once, few, many, or a class if the clone is expanded.

J: TRBJ2-2; D: -; size: -; length: 13; V: TRBV6-1; CDR3: CASSEVRLGELFF; DNA: TGTGCCAGCAGTGAAGTGCGGCTCGGGGAGCTGTTTTTT
J: TRBJ2-3; D: TRBD2; size: -; length: 16; V: TRBV9; CDR3: CASSTTGLAGVDTQYF; DNA: TGTGCCAGCAGCACCACCGGACTAGCGGGGGTTGATACGCAGTATTTT
J: TRBJ1-1; D: TRBD1; size: -; length: 14; V: TRBV28; CDR3: CASSSSDRPTEAFF; DNA: TGTGCCAGCAGTTCCTCGGACAGGCCCACTGAAGCTTTCTTT
J: TRBJ2-7; D: -; size: -; length: 14; V: TRBV9; CDR3: CASSVGRRSYEQYF; DNA: TGTGCCAGCAGCGTAGGGCGGAGGTCCTACGAGCAGTACTTC
J: TRBJ1-5; D: -; size: -; length: 16; V: TRBV2; CDR3: CASSFSQGYGNQPQHF; DNA: TGTGCCAGCAGTTTCTCACAGGGCTACGGCAATCAGCCCCAGCATTTT
J: TRBJ2-1; D: TRBD2; size: -; length: 14; V: TRBV10-3; CDR3: CAIRGLAGIGEQFF; DNA: TGTGCCATCAGGGGACTAGCGGGAATCGGTGAGCAGTTCTTC
J: TRBJ2-2; D: -; size: once; length: 16; V: TRBV7-6; CDR3: CASSLANSANTGELFF; DNA: TGTGCCAGCAGCTTAGCGAATAGCGCGAACACCGGGGAGCTGTTTTTT
J: TRBJ2-5; D: -; size: -; length: 13; V: TRBV7-2; CDR3: CASSTAGEGTQYF; DNA: TGTGCCAGCAGCACTGCCGGCGAGGGGACCCAGTACTTC
J: TRBJ1-1; D: -; size: -; length: 15; V: TRBV5-1; CDR3: CASSPWTVENTEAFF; DNA: TGCGCCAGCAGCCCTTGGACAGTTGAGAACACTGAAGCTTTCTTT
J: TRBJ2-1; D: -; size: -; length: 13; V: TRBV19; CDR3: CASSISGGNEQFF; DNA: TGTGCCAGTAGTATCTCAGGGGGGAATGAGCAGTTCTTC
J: TRBJ2-1; D: TRBD2; size: -; length: 15; V: TRBV27; CDR3: CASSLGLGGGNEQFF; DNA: TGTGCCAGCAGTTTGGGACTAGGAGGAGGCAATGAGCAGTTCTTC
J: TRBJ2-7; D: TRBD2; size: -; length: 13; V: TRBV5-4; CDR3: CASSLVGTNEQYF; DNA: TGTGCCAGCAGCTTGGTGGGGACTAATGAGCAGTACTTC
J: TRBJ1-2; D: -; size: -; length: 12; V: TRBV9; CDR3: CASSSYIGGYTF; DNA: TGTGCCAGCAGCTCATACATAGGTGGCTACACCTTC
J: TRBJ2-3; D: TRBD1; size: once; length: 16; V: TRBV5-4; CDR3: CASSPRDRRRDDTQYF; DNA: TGTGCCAGCAGCCCGCGGGACAGGCGGAGGGATGATACGCAGTATTTT
J: TRBJ2-7; D: -; size: -; length: 13; V: TRBV14; CDR3: CASSQNLPGEQYF; DNA: TGTGCCAGCAGCCAAAATCTCCCTGGCGAGCAGTACTTC
J: TRBJ2-7; D: -; size: -; length: 13; V: TRBV27; CDR3: CASSWYRDDEQYF; DNA: TGTGCCAGCAGTTGGTACAGGGACGACGAGCAGTACTTC
J: TRBJ2-3; D: -; size: -; length: 15; V: TRBV3-1/TRBV3-2; CDR3: CASSQDLRFTDTQYF; DNA: TGTGCCAGCAGCCAAGATTTGAGGTTCACAGATACGCAGTATTTT
J: TRBJ1-5; D: -; size: once; length: 16; V: TRBV7-8; CDR3: CASSLRGTYSNQPQHF; DNA: TGTGCCAGCAGCTTACGGGGAACGTATAGCAATCAGCCCCAGCATTTT
J: TRBJ1-4; D: -; size: -; length: 15; V: TRBV9; CDR3: CASSVEGRQDEKLFF; DNA: TGTGCCAGCAGCGTAGAAGGACGACAGGATGAAAAACTGTTTTTT
J: TRBJ2-7; D: TRBD1; size: -; length: 14; V: TRBV7-9; CDR3: CASSLGQWTYEQYF; DNA: TGTGCCAGCAGCTTGGGACAGTGGACCTACGAGCAGTACTTC
J: TRBJ1-2; D: -; size: -; length: 16; V: TRBV4-2; CDR3: CASSQDTPGQGDGYTF; DNA: TGTGCCAGCAGCCAAGATACCCCCGGGCAGGGTGATGGCTACACCTTC